What follows describes a single T cell receptor beta chain. Its antigen is unknown. In the germline V gene, CDR1 corresponds to KGHSH and CDR2 to LQKENI. Counted from cysteine to phenylalanine, this CDR3 has 15 amino acids. Just CDR3 DNA is preserved here, 45 bases in frame from base 1. V and J are trimmed by 3 bases and 3 bases, and the gene matches miss 5 bases of the junction. The entry originates in a study of cytomegalovirus exposure and HLA in healthy donors (TCRdb year 2017). Some background on the complete study: An earlier analysis of under 600 of the donors reported approximately 300 Gb of sequence data and more than 90 million unique TCR beta sequences from approximately 180 million T cells. Roughly 290 gigabases of sequencing data and around 88 million unique TCR sequences made up an early release that covered approximately 700 HLA-typed donors. Among the roughly 400 genotyped donors, approximately 76% belonged to the genetic ancestry cluster associated with self-reported Caucasian donors. The study aimed to test whether signatures of past pathogen exposure could be identified by cataloging public T cell receptors. The T cell repertoires of roughly 660 subjects were profiled by immunosequencing and related to cytomegalovirus serostatus. Along with the approximately 620-subject first cohort, a separate validation cohort of over a hundred different subjects was used. To predict cytomegalovirus infection status, the study combined high-throughput TCR immunosequencing, statistical association of individual TCRs with disease status, and machine learning. In a later analysis, previously published TCR beta repertoires from some 640 donors were re-analyzed and high-resolution HLA genotyping was added so that TCR occurrence patterns could be studied. The later analysis used no new phenotypic data to find candidate immune exposures, relying instead on TCR beta sequences and their occurrence across donors. In an earlier analysis of around 540 of the donors, high-throughput TCR beta sequencing was used to judge whether each TCR beta V gene segment behaved as functional or pseudogenic. Alongside the repertoire data, information on donor age, sex, ethnicity and CMV serostatus was compiled. In a later genetic analysis, genome-wide SNP genotypes for about 55% of the 666 donors were used, and that subset was treated as a discovery cohort. All discovery cohort repertoires had been generated on a single sequencing platform. Class I and class II HLA loci were covered by the typing at four-digit resolution. The number of typed donors differed by locus: about 629-630 for A, B, C, DRB1 and DQB1; 522 for DQA1; 606 for DPA1; and 450 to 480 for DPB1. A handful of DR-DQ haplotypes were handled as single units for association and clustering because linkage in the cohort was strong. Among about 390 genotyped donors of the cohort, an average of about 240,000 unique TCR beta nucleotide sequences were sequenced per donor, roughly a sixth of them non-productive. Results and caveats for the whole study, not just this receptor: Some IMGT-functional V segments, including TRBV6-2 and TRBV6-3, could not be told apart with the 87-base-pair reads, so those segments were excluded. A later genetic analysis reported fewer N-insertions in productive TCRs among donors in an Asian-associated ancestry cluster than the approximately 700-donor mean. Assigning TCR associations to individual alleles was difficult when HLA alleles, especially DR and DQ, strongly co-occurred. Because HLA typing was unavailable for some donors at each locus, only the typed subset was used in association tests. A later genetic analysis associated a missense DCLRE1C variant with V-gene and J-gene trimming of TCR beta chains, and an independent cohort replicated the association. Correlated functional status among segregating V segments might be attributable to linkage disequilibrium, but an unknown experimental factor could not be ruled out. The cohort was sequenced for TCR beta chains only, and without alpha or paired-chain data the features that could be detected were limited. Most CMV-associated TCR beta chains appeared to be HLA-restricted in a later analysis, and the HLA associations seemed to be driven largely by CMV exposure. In an earlier analysis of under 600 of the donors, most TCR beta V segments were observed in productive rearrangements about 90% or about 30% of the time, broadly matching IMGT annotations. In both the original and validation cohorts, the classifier was reported to diagnose cytomegalovirus status with high specificity and sensitivity. A later analysis associated about 18,000 TCR beta sequences with specific HLA alleles at a false discovery rate of 0.05. In vitro tests confirmed that three of the cytomegalovirus-associated TCR beta chains recognize cytomegalovirus antigens. In a later analysis, HLA-associated TCR beta chains were found to be more clonally expanded and to have lower generation probabilities than equally common non-associated chains. Approximately 18 rarely observed V segments, including chromosome 9 orphons, were excluded from the earlier analysis of about 500 of the donors because counts were too low. A further reported finding was that TCR beta sequences accurately predicted the HLA-A and HLA-B alleles for most subjects in the first cohort. The presence/absence analyses assumed that sequencing depth was roughly uniform across donors, and that assumption may not be true. A later analysis reported that several top co-occurrence clusters appeared linked to parvovirus B19, influenza, CMV and Epstein-Barr virus. In a later analysis, the rate of TCR association differed among HLA loci, with DRB1 alleles having the most associated TCRs and HLA-C alleles having the fewest. The study gave a list of roughly 150 TCR beta chains associated with cytomegalovirus. Immune exposure information for the cohort was limited to CMV serostatus. According to the authors, the approach could potentially be generalized to other disease states and immunological phenotypes. Most TCR sequences were observed very rarely across donors, whereas some public TCRs were present in many individuals. A cluster of highly shared sequence variants was judged likely to represent a technical artifact of the sequencing pipeline.

Libraries were constructed by the immunoSEQ multiplex PCR assay. For the multiplex PCR, a mixture combining 60 forward primers for TCR Vbeta segments and 13 reverse primers for TCR Jbeta segments was used. The CDR3 region of rearranged TCR beta genes was amplified from genomic DNA with a multiplex PCR assay. The Illumina HiSeq System was used to sequence the amplified TCR beta libraries as 87-base-pair reads. In the authors' own workflow: A later analysis tallied 70 million to 100 million unique TCR beta chains across the 650 to 750 repertoires, and some 10 million of those chains were shared by two or more donors. Raw reads were error-corrected and collapsed into unique sequences with a nearest-neighbor algorithm that merged closely related sequences to remove PCR and sequencing errors. Alignment of CDR3 sequences to IMGT reference sequences was used to assign V, D and J gene segments. Each retained sequence needed at least a six-nucleotide match to both a V gene segment and a J gene segment. A rearrangement counted as productive if the CDR3 had no stop codons and remained in frame with V and J, and every other rearrangement counted as non-productive. Following IMGT convention, CDR3 was defined as the stretch from the second conserved V-encoded cysteine up to the conserved J-encoded phenylalanine. In an earlier analysis of around 600 of the donors, sequences lacking an unambiguous match to a single V gene segment were excluded. In an earlier analysis of several hundred of the donors, V segments were called functional above 56.7% productive rearrangements and were called segregating when the between-donor standard deviation exceeded 5%. A statistical classification framework was developed to diagnose cytomegalovirus status using the catalog of TCR beta chain sequences. In a later analysis, V and J genes were assigned by comparing TCR nucleotide sequences against IMGT/GENE-DB human TR gene sequences. Using the TCRdist pipeline, a later analysis assigned CDR3 sequences along with most-parsimonious VDJ recombination scenarios. In a later analysis, each TCR beta chain was defined by its CDR3 amino acid sequence together with its V-gene family, and reads without a unique V-gene family were excluded. In a later analysis, a few hundred highly shared, low-generation-probability nucleotide sequences were removed to address suspected cross-contamination and a sequencing artifact. For each public chain, a later analysis derived a clonal expansion index from normalized ranks of inferred template counts within each repertoire. In a later analysis, generation probabilities were computed using a VDJ recombination model fitted to out-of-frame rearrangements, and the results were checked against IGoR. A later analysis scored TCR-TCR, TCR-HLA and TCR-CMV co-occurrence with hypergeometric tests, applying a repertoire-size bias correction to TCR pairs. To estimate false discovery rates, a later analysis permuted the HLA or CMV assignments 20 times. In a later analysis, co-occurring TCRs were grouped with DBSCAN, and TCRdist sequence similarity was added when clustering was performed within HLA-allele-positive subsets. Co-occurrence clustering excluded repertoires with fewer than 30,000 or more than 120,000 public chains, plus five with anomalous nucleotide sharing. Drawn from immuneACCESS, this table holds only the in-frame rearrangements with V and J called that TCRdb kept. Clones are partly lost; checked studies trace under half to an unresolved V gene and leave the rest unexplained. V and J calls and clone size are those listed in that table; D and trimming were worked out from the DNA. This sample's listing comprises about 130,000 clones. In total, the top ten clones hold around 2.7% of the sample.

The cohort was made up of around 720 healthy bone marrow donors. At the time of sampling, all cohort members were nominally healthy, though unrecorded immune exposures were likely present. The donor tested CMV seronegative, placing the donor among the approximately 400 seronegative members of the cohort. A peripheral blood sample was provided by each donor, and peripheral blood mononuclear cells were used for TCR beta sequencing. Genomic DNA was extracted from the blood cell samples with the Qiagen DNeasy Blood Extraction Kit. Sequencing was done on a sample of PBMCs. Recombination connected TRBV18 to TRBJ2-7; 10 junctional bases match TRBD1. The TCR sequence derives from a man younger than 45 in good health and CMV-seronegative. The CDR3 loop reads CASSPSGQGHYEQYF. The base sequence is TGTGCCAGCTCACCTTCGGGACAGGGGCACTACGAGCAGTACTTC.